The clone carrying this T cell receptor beta chain has only a few counts. The antigen remains undetermined. The data were taken from a study of blood T cells in healthy people across ages. Study outcomes and limitations: Older age coincided with a roughly linear decline in TCR beta diversity per million T cells. Unsorted PBMC material precluded a definitive naive versus antigen-experienced comparison. Calculation of diversity from one million T cells yielded estimates considered to be underestimates. With naive T cell percentage, TCR beta diversity showed a strong correlation.

Together with a sample-barcoded 5' primer, a J-beta primer mix was included in a second PCR lasting about 7 to 12 cycles. TCRdb ran MiXCR on the 5' RACE reads and lists one entry per CDR3 protein. The sample yields over a million distinct CDR3 sequences, roughly two fifths seen once. The CDR3 has 15 amino acids. The V and J ends lost 7 bases and 0 bases, in that order; junction bases with no gene match: 7. CDR1 and CDR2 from the germline V gene are SQVTM and ANQGSEA. J is TRBJ2-1 and V is TRBV29-1; 9 positions match TRBD2. What was sequenced was blood. The source of this sequence is a woman aged 18-29 years in good health. The CDR3 spells CSAGTSRSSYNEQFF. In nucleotides, the CDR3 is TGCAGCGCCGGGACTAGCCGAAGCTCCTACAATGAGCAGTTCTTC.